The T cell receptor (beta chain) under discussion was sequenced for a study of cytomegalovirus exposure and HLA in healthy donors. This CDR3 spans 15 amino acids. The PCR employed 60 Vbeta primers together with 13 Jbeta primers. Repertoires were generated with immunoSEQ multiplex PCR, while TCRdb's copy carries only in-frame clones and drops some. The table shows 100,000 to 150,000 clones, with around 76% occurring only once. Sequencing input: PBMCs. The V and J genes are TRBV21-1 and TRBJ2-5; TRBD2 is the table's D call and was not checked against the DNA. TRBV21-1 is shown as a pseudogene. This clonotype was sampled from a woman between 50 and 59 years old in good health and CMV-seronegative. The CDR3, as DNA: TGTGCCAGCAGCAAAGGCGGGGCAGGGCGGGAGACCCAGTACTTC. Its translation is CASSKGGAGRETQYF.